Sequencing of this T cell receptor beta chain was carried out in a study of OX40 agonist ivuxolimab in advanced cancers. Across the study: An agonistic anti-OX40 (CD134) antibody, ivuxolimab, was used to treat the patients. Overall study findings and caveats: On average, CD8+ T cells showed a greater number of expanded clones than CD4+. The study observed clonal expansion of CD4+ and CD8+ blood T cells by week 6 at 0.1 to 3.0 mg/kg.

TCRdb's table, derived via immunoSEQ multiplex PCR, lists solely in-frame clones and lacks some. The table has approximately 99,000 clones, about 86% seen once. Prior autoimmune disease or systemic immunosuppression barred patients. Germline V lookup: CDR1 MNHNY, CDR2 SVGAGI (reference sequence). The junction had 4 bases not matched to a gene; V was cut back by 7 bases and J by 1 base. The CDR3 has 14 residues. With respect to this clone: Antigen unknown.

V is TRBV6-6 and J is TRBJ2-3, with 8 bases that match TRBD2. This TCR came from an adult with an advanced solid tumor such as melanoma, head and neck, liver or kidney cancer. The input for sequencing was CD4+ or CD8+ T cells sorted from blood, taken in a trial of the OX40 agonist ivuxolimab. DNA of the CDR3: TGTGCCAGCATTCTAGCGGGTCGCACAGATACGCAGTATTTT. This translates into CASILAGRTDTQYF.